The 16 T cell receptor beta chains below come from one sample, sequenced in a study of response to subunit inactivated influenza vaccine. TCRdb called the RT-PCR reads again in MiXCR, with one record for every CDR3 protein. The sample records about 520,000 distinct CDR3 sequences, about 25% being singletons. Sequenced material: CD4+ T cells sorted from PBMCs, taken 5 to 6 days after vaccination. These TCRs come from a man aged 45-60 years who received an inactivated influenza vaccine.

The rearrangement joins TRBV7-2 to TRBJ2-1; TRBD2 aligns across 10 bases. The CDR3 loop spans 16 amino acids. Germline V gene lookup returns CDR1 SGHTA and CDR2 FQGNSA. J lost 6 bases, V lost 2 bases, and 7 bases had no gene match. The CDR3 DNA is TGTGCCAGCAGCTTAAGGAAGCGGGAGGGCCTCAATGAGCAGTTCTTC. As protein: CASSLRKREGLNEQFF.

The genes are TRBV6-5 and TRBJ1-6; a weak D match, TRBD1 (5 bases). V lost 2 bases, J lost 12 bases, and 17 bases lay in between. The CDR3 loop spans 15 amino acids. Germline CDR1 is MNHEY and CDR2 is SVGAGI. CDR3 loop: CASSYTAQGAEPLHF. The CDR3 bases are TGTGCCAGCAGTTACACAGCCCAGGGTGCGGAACCCCTCCACTTT.

This clonotype was observed a few times. V usage is TRBV5-1 and J usage is TRBJ1-1, with 9 bases lining up with TRBD1. CDR3 length: 14 residues. The trim removed 3 bases at V and 8 bases at J, leaving 8 bases unmatched. Germline CDR1 and CDR2: SGHRS and YFSETQ. CDR3 DNA sequence: TGCGCCAGCAGCTGGGGACAGGGTGTATTCGAAGCTTTCTTT. This gives the protein CASSWGQGVFEAFF.

The chain is built from TRBV20-1 and TRBJ2-3; tentative D call: TRBD1 (6 bases). This CDR3 is built from 14 residues. V lost 3 bases and J lost 2, with 12 bases in between. Germline CDR1 and CDR2: DFQATT and SNEGSKA (reference sequence). The CDR3 DNA is TGCAGTGCTAGCGGGACAATCCCCACAGATACGCAGTATTTT. This encodes CSASGTIPTDTQYF.

This chain uses TRBV11-2 with TRBJ2-3; D might be TRBD1 (5 bases). Trimming pared 3 bases from V and 3 bases from J, leaving 10 bases between. CDR3 length: 14 amino acids. Germline values: CDR1 SGHAT, CDR2 FQNNGV. CDR3 region: CASSLQGLTDTQYF. Written as DNA, the CDR3 is TGTGCCAGCAGCTTGCAGGGTTTGACAGATACGCAGTATTTT. Variable domain in full (rest from reference TRBV11-2 and TRBJ2-3): EAGVAQSPRYKIIEKRQSVAFWCNPISGHATLYWYQQILGQGPKLLIQFQNNGVVDDSQLPKDRFSAERLKGVDSTLKIQPAKLEDSAVYLCASSLQGLTDTQYFGPGTRLTVL.

The DNA of the CDR3 is TGTGCCACCAGCAGAGATATGCCTGGTTGGGGACGTAATTCACCCCTCCACTTT. This gives the protein CATSRDMPGWGRNSPLHF. V usage is TRBV15 and J usage is TRBJ1-6; tentative D call: TRBD1 (5 bases). CDR1 and CDR2 from the germline V gene are LNHNV and YYDKDF (reference sequence). CDR3 length equals 18 residues. V lost 0 bases and J lost 6, with 18 bases in between.

This CDR3 is CASSFLRGQNIQYF. DNA for the CDR3: TGTGCCAGCAGCTTTCTGAGGGGACAAAACATTCAGTACTTC. The V call is TRBV7-9, the J call TRBJ2-4; D is tentatively TRBD1 or TRBD2 (5 bases each). CDR1 is SEHNR and CDR2 is FQNEAQ in the germline V gene (reference sequence). CDR3 size: 14 residues. Between the trimmed V and J ends, which lost 3 bases and 5 bases, there was a span of 11 bases.

The chain carries TRBV3-1 and TRBJ2-5; the match to TRBD2 covers 12 bases. The CDR3 is made up of 16 amino acids. J lost 3 bases, V lost 2 bases, and 4 bases had no gene match. In germline, CDR1 is LGHDT, CDR2 YNNKEL (reference sequence). CDR3 residues: CASSQQLAGGKETQYF. The CDR3, as DNA: TGTGCCAGCAGCCAACAACTAGCGGGGGGTAAAGAGACCCAGTACTTC.

This clonotype has only a few counts. The chain uses TRBV29-1 and TRBJ1-1, with 8 bases that match TRBD1. Germline lookup yields CDR1 SQVTM and CDR2 ANQGSEA. The CDR3 sequence is 13 residues long. The V gene end was trimmed by 4 bases and the J gene end by 3 bases; junction bases not matched to a gene: 4. The CDR3: CSVVQDRDTEAFF. The CDR3 DNA follows: TGCAGCGTTGTTCAGGACAGGGACACTGAAGCTTTCTTT.

This clonotype was recorded a few times. The chain carries TRBV20-1 and TRBJ2-1; 8 positions match TRBD2. CDR1 and CDR2 from the germline V gene are DFQATT and SNEGSKA (reference sequence). There are 16 residues in the CDR3. The ends lost 1 base at V and 7 bases at J; junction bases unmatched: 12. The chain's CDR3 is CSARALLAGGNNEQFF. The CDR3 DNA reads TGCAGTGCTAGAGCCCTTCTGGCGGGAGGAAATAATGAGCAGTTCTTC.

This clonotype was detected only a few times. CDR3 nucleotide sequence: TGCAGTGCTACCCGGACAGGGATTACCTACGAGCAGTACTTC. Protein product: CSATRTGITYEQYF. The genes are TRBV20-1 and TRBJ2-7; 8 bases are shared with TRBD1. CDR1 and CDR2 (germline): DFQATT, SNEGSKA (reference sequence). V lost 4 bases to trimming and J lost 2 bases; unmatched junction nucleotides: 7. This CDR3 has 14 amino acids.

The J gene is TRBJ2-1, the V gene TRBV20-1, with 9 bases identical to TRBD2. V was pared by 5 bases and J by 8 bases, with 7 bases of the junction left unmatched. The CDR3 contains 13 residues. The germline gives CDR1 DFQATT, CDR2 SNEGSKA (reference sequence). CDR3 bases: TGCAGTGCTCCCTTAGCGGGAGCCTATGAGCAGTTCTTC. Amino acids: CSAPLAGAYEQFF.

In this sample, this clonotype turned up a few times. The rearrangement links TRBV29-1 to TRBJ2-7; no definite D call. The CDR3 covers 15 residues. The V gene lost 4 bases and the J gene lost 3 bases, with 19 bases spanning the gap. Per the germline V gene, CDR1 is SQVTM and CDR2 is ANQGSEA. CDR3 residues: CSVGVPKTGFYEQYF. The CDR3 DNA follows: TGCAGCGTTGGGGTCCCAAAAACCGGTTTCTACGAGCAGTACTTC.

The chain employs TRBV19 and TRBJ1-5; TRBD1 agrees at 7 bases. The CDR3 totals 15 residues. V lost 8 bases to trimming and J lost 1 base; unmatched junction nucleotides: 8. The germline V gene encodes CDR1 LNHDA and CDR2 SQIVND (reference sequence). Here the CDR3 reads CASLGDRLSNQPQHF. For the CDR3, the DNA is TGTGCCAGTCTTGGGGACAGACTGAGCAATCAGCCCCAGCATTTT.

This clonotype was seen ten or more times. The chain is built from TRBV20-1 and TRBJ1-1, with 9 bases that match TRBD1. This CDR3 spans 14 amino acids. Germline V lookup: CDR1 DFQATT, CDR2 SNEGSKA (reference sequence). V trimming: 6 bases; J trimming: 7 bases; junction bases outside the gene matches: 12. CDR3 sequence reads: CSAEGQGTQSEAFF. CDR3 coding DNA: TGCAGTGCCGAAGGACAGGGGACGCAAAGTGAAGCTTTCTTT.

The chain uses TRBV5-4 and TRBJ2-1; D possibly matches TRBD1 or TRBD2 (5 bases each). The CDR3 loop spans 15 amino acids. Per the germline V gene, CDR1 is SGHNT and CDR2 is YYREEE (reference sequence). V lost 2 bases, J lost 9 bases, and 18 bases lay in between. The CDR3 loop reads CASSLPGTEAVEQFF. Written as DNA, the CDR3 is TGTGCCAGCAGCTTACCCGGGACGGAGGCAGTTGAGCAGTTCTTC. Supplemented by reference TRBV5-4 and TRBJ2-1, the full variable domain reads ETGVTQSPTHLIKTRGQQVTLRCSSQSGHNTVSWYQQALGQGPQFIFQYYREEENGRGNFPPRFSGLQFPNYSSELNVNALELDDSALYLCASSLPGTEAVEQFFGPGTRLTVL.